A single sample is the source of the 9 T cell receptor beta chains below, sequenced in a study of T cell repertoires in cytomegalovirus infection. TCRdb called the reads again in MiXCR, with one record for every CDR3 protein. The table includes about 310,000 distinct CDR3 sequences, 9.6% detected once. Source material: PBMCs. The receptors were gathered from a human donor in good health (CMV status not recorded). Some clones in this sample may be carry-over from other donors' samples.

This clonotype came up a few times. The chain employs TRBV4-2 and TRBJ1-3, with D possibly matching TRBD1 (5 bases). CDR3 length: 14 residues. Germline V gene lookup returns CDR1 LGHNA and CDR2 YNFKEQ. Trimming stripped 1 base from V and 3 bases from J, with 7 bases between. The CDR3 DNA sequence: TGTGCCAGCAGCCAAGCGGGGCTTGGAAACACCATATATTTT. It codes for CASSQAGLGNTIYF.

This clonotype was counted at least ten times. V gene TRBV28 combines with J gene TRBJ2-2; TRBD1 matches at 8 bases. From germline, CDR1 is MDHEN and CDR2 SYDVKM. V shed 7 bases and J 7 bases; nucleotides not matched to a gene: 11. The CDR3 is 15 residues long. For the CDR3, the DNA is TGTGCCAGCATCGGAGCCGGACAGGGTGGCGGGGAGCTGTTTTTT. It codes for CASIGAGQGGGELFF.

This clonotype was detected many times. The CDR3 region has the DNA TGTGCCAGCAGTCTACGGACCTCTGAGCAGTTCTTC. Protein product: CASSLRTSEQFF. This sequence joins TRBV28 and TRBJ2-1, with unresolved D. The CDR3 is 12 amino acids. V was shortened by 5 bases and J by 9 bases, with 11 bases between the two germline ends. From germline, CDR1 is MDHEN and CDR2 SYDVKM.

The sample holds many counts of this clonotype. The J gene is TRBJ1-5, the V gene TRBV6-2 or TRBV6-3; TRBD1 might be the D (6 bases). The CDR3 sequence is 15 residues long. CDR1 MNHEY and CDR2 SVGEGT come from the germline V gene. V lost 8 bases and J lost 7, with 21 bases in between. The CDR3 here is CASEGNREGGQPQHF. Here the CDR3 DNA reads TGTGCCAGCGAGGGGAACAGGGAAGGAGGACAGCCCCAGCATTTT.

The chain is built from TRBV28 and TRBJ1-2; 7 bases align to TRBD1. The CDR3 contains 19 residues. The germline gives CDR1 MDHEN, CDR2 SYDVKM. The V and J ends lost 4 bases and 0 bases, in that order; junction bases with no gene match: 17. The CDR3 loop reads CASSSPGTAQFSANYGYTF. The CDR3, as DNA: TGTGCCAGCAGTTCACCAGGGACAGCCCAGTTTTCAGCTAACTATGGCTACACCTTC.

This chain uses TRBV29-1 with TRBJ1-1, with a tentative D call TRBD1 (5 bases). This CDR3 has 15 residues. V shed 4 bases and J shed 0 bases, with 15 bases lying between them. Germline-derived CDR1 and CDR2 are SQVTM and ANQGSEA. The CDR3: CSVAGPTSMNTEAFF. The CDR3, as DNA: TGCAGCGTTGCAGGGCCGACCAGCATGAACACTGAAGCTTTCTTT.

The chain links TRBV7-2 to TRBJ1-2, with a possible D match to TRBD1 (6 bases). CDR3 length: 16 amino acids. Looked up from germline, CDR1 is SGHTA and CDR2 is FQGNSA. Trimming removed 3 bases at V and 4 bases at J, with 18 bases between. Written as DNA, the CDR3 is TGTGCCAGCAGCTTTCCGGGACAAGGGACCTCCTATGGCTACACCTTC. It encodes CASSFPGQGTSYGYTF.

There are many counts of this clonotype. V usage is TRBV27 and J usage is TRBJ2-7; D tentatively reads TRBD1 or TRBD2 (5 bases each). This CDR3 spans 15 amino acids. Germline V gives CDR1 MNHEY, CDR2 SMNVEV (reference sequence). The V and J ends lost 7 bases and 0 bases respectively, with 16 bases between them. CDR3 amino acids: CASKTGPSSSYEQYV. The CDR3 DNA reads TGTGCCAGCAAAACGGGGCCGTCCAGCTCCTACGAGCAGTACGTC.

This clonotype was recorded at least ten times. The chain uses TRBV7-2 and TRBJ2-2; tentatively, D is TRBD1 (6 bases). Trimming stripped 5 bases from V and 4 bases from J, with 17 bases between. CDR1 is SGHTA and CDR2 is FQGNSA in the germline V gene. The CDR3 loop spans 16 amino acids. CDR3 region: CASSRRTAQGTGELFF. CDR3 sequence (DNA): TGTGCCAGCAGCCGTAGGACAGCTCAGGGCACCGGGGAGCTGTTTTTT.